The 10 T cell receptor beta chains below come from one sample, sequenced in a study of control samples from healthy donors and cancer patients (dated by TCRdb to about 2020). The protocol used for the library was the immunoSEQ multiplex PCR assay. The table comes from immuneACCESS by way of TCRdb, which keeps in-frame sequences with V and J called. Part of the clones is missing from these tables; in studies checked, under half for an unresolved V gene and the rest for unknown reasons. The sample has 200,000 to 250,000 clones on record, just under 95% of them singletons. The top ten hold about 1.4% of the sample. Sequenced input: blood. These receptors all come from a man over 45 in good health.

This clone showed up just once. The V call is TRBV18, the J call TRBJ1-4; D is ambiguous. Trimming left V 5 bases short and J 8 bases short, with 12 bases between. The CDR3 extends over 13 amino acids. CDR1 and CDR2 (germline): KGHSH, LQKENI. The CDR3 protein is CASSGWTEEKLFF. The DNA of the CDR3 is TGTGCCAGCTCAGGATGGACCGAGGAAAAACTGTTTTTT.

CDR3 in amino acids: CASSSVGSGDTDTQYF. The CDR3 DNA follows: TGTGCCAGCAGCTCGGTGGGTAGCGGGGACACAGATACGCAGTATTTT. The V gene is TRBV7-9, the J gene TRBJ2-3; 8 nucleotides align to TRBD2. Trimming at V came to 4 bases and at J to 2 bases, leaving 8 bases not matched to a gene. Germline CDR1 is SEHNR and CDR2 is FQNEAQ (reference sequence). The CDR3 length is 16 residues.

This sequence joins TRBV18 and TRBJ2-5; D assignment may be TRBD1 or TRBD2 (6 bases each). There are 14 residues in the CDR3. Germline CDR1 is KGHSH and CDR2 is LQKENI. Trimming took 2 bases from V and 1 from J, leaving 8 bases between them. DNA of the CDR3: TGTGCCAGCTCACCAGAGGGGGGCCAAGAGACCCAGTACTTC. Translating gives CASSPEGGQETQYF.

This clone came up once. The rearrangement joins TRBV9 to TRBJ2-5; D unclear. Trimming took 0 bases from V and 3 from J, leaving 9 bases between them. The germline gives CDR1 SGDLS, CDR2 YYNGEE. The length of the CDR3 is 14 residues. CDR3 DNA: TGTGCCAGCAGCGTAGGCGGAACGAAAGAGACCCAGTACTTC. As protein: CASSVGGTKETQYF. The full variable domain, completed using reference TRBV9 and TRBJ2-5, is DSGVTQTPKHLITATGQRVTLRCSPRSGDLSVYWYQQSLDQGLQFLIQYYNGEERAKGNILERFSAQQFPDLHSELNLSSLELGDSALYFCASSVGGTKETQYFGPGTRLLVL.

V and J are TRBV18 and TRBJ2-3, with 7 nucleotides matching TRBD1. V shed 10 bases, J shed 0 bases, and the junction held 4 bases outside the gene matches. Germline V gene data show CDR1 as KGHSH and CDR2 as LQKENI. The CDR3 length is 13 residues. The CDR3 loop reads CATRGQSTDTQYF. In nucleotides, the CDR3 is TGTGCCACTCGGGGACAGAGCACAGATACGCAGTATTTT. The variable domain in full, with the rest retrieved from reference TRBV18 and TRBJ2-3, is NAGVMQNPRHLVRRRGQEARLRCSPMKGHSHVYWYRQLPEEGLKFMVYLQKENIIDESGMPKERFSAEFPKEGPSILRIQQVVRGDSAAYFCATRGQSTDTQYFGPGTRLTVL.

The V gene is TRBV5-1, the J gene TRBJ1-1; maybe TRBD1 (6 bases). CDR1 is SGHRS, CDR2 YFSETQ, per germline. The V gene lost 2 bases and the J gene lost 6 bases, with 14 bases spanning the gap. The CDR3 has 14 residues. Here the CDR3 DNA reads TGCGCCAGCAGCTTCTCGGGGGGCGAATCTGAAGCTTTCTTT. The encoded protein is CASSFSGGESEAFF.

This chain connects TRBV6-5 to TRBJ1-3, with D uncertain. CDR3 length equals 14 residues. Trimming removed 7 bases from V and 0 bases from J, with 10 bases in between. The germline V gene has CDR1 MNHEY and CDR2 SVGAGI. The CDR3 spells CASIYGSSGNTIYF. The CDR3 DNA reads TGTGCCAGCATCTACGGCAGCTCTGGAAACACCATATATTTT.

The V and J genes are TRBV10-1 and TRBJ1-1; D not certain. The germline V gene encodes CDR1 WNHNN and CDR2 SYGVQD (reference sequence). V lost 4 bases and J lost 0, with 6 bases in between. The CDR3 is made up of 13 amino acids. The DNA of the CDR3 is TGCGCCAGCAGTGGACATCTGAACACTGAAGCTTTCTTT. It specifies CASSGHLNTEAFF.

V gene TRBV28 combines with J gene TRBJ1-2; possible D gene TRBD1, 6 bases. CDR3 length: 14 amino acids. Trimming pared 1 base from V and 8 bases from J, leaving 14 bases between. Germline values: CDR1 MDHEN, CDR2 SYDVKM. The CDR3 here is CASSLYTQGGGYTF. CDR3 sequence (DNA): TGTGCCAGCAGTTTATATACACAGGGAGGCGGCTACACCTTC.

The chain uses TRBV6-5 and TRBJ2-2, with D maybe TRBD1 (6 bases). In germline, CDR1 is MNHEY, CDR2 SVGAGI. The CDR3 totals 16 residues. V was shortened by 0 bases and J by 4 bases, with 12 bases between the two germline ends. The CDR3 loop is CASSYSNEGGTGELFF. The CDR3 DNA sequence: TGTGCCAGCAGTTACTCTAATGAAGGGGGCACCGGGGAGCTGTTTTTT.